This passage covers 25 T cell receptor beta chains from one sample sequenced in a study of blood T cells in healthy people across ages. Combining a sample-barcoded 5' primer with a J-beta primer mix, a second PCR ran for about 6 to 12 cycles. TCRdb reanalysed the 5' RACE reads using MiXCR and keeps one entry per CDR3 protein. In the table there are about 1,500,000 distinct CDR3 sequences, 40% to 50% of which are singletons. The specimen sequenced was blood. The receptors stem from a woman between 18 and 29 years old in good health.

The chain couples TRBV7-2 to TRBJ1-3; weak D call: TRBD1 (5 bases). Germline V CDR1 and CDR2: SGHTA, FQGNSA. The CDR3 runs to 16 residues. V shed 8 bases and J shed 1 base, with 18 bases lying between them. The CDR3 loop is CASGWAAGGSGNTIYF. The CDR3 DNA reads TGTGCCAGCGGATGGGCGGCGGGGGGATCTGGAAACACCATATATTTT.

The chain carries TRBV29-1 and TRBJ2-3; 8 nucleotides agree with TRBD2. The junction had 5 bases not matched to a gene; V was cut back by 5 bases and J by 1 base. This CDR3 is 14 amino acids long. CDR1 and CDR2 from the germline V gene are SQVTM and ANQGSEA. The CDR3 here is CSVSGGRRTDTQYF. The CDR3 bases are TGCAGCGTTAGCGGCGGGAGGCGCACAGATACGCAGTATTTT.

DNA for the CDR3: TGTGCCAGCAGTGCGACCGGGACTCGCAATGGCTACACCTTC. This codes for CASSATGTRNGYTF. The V call is TRBV2, the J call TRBJ1-2; D may be TRBD1 (5 bases). Germline CDR1 reads SNHLY; CDR2 reads FYNNEI. The CDR3 runs to 14 residues. The V end lost 4 bases, the J end lost 6 bases, and 15 bases lay between the germline ends.

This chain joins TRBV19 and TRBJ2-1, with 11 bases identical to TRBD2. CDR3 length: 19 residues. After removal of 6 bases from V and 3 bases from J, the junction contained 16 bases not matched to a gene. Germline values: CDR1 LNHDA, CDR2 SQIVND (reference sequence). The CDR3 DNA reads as TGTGCCAGTAGCACCAAAGTTAGCGGGAGGGCATCGGTCTACAATGAGCAGTTCTTC. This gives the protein CASSTKVSGRASVYNEQFF.

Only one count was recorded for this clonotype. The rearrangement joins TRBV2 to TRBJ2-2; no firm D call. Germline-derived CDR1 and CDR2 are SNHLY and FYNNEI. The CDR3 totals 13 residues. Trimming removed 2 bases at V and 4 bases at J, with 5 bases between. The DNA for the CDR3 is TGTGCCAGCAGTGAACTCCGCACCGGGGAGCTGTTTTTT. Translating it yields CASSELRTGELFF.

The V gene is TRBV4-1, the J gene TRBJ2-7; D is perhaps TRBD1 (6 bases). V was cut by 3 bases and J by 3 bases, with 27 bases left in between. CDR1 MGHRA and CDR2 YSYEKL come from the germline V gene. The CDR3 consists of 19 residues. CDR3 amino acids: CASSHSRGGRKTLYYEQYF. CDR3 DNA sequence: TGCGCCAGCAGCCACTCCAGAGGGGGACGGAAGACCCTCTACTACGAGCAGTACTTC.

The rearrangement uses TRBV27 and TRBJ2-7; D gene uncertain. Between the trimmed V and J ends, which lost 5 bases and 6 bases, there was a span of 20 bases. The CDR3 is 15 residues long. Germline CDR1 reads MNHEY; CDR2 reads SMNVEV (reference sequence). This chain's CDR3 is CASSPKARVLGEQYF. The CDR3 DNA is TGTGCCAGCAGTCCGAAAGCTAGGGTTTTAGGCGAGCAGTACTTC.

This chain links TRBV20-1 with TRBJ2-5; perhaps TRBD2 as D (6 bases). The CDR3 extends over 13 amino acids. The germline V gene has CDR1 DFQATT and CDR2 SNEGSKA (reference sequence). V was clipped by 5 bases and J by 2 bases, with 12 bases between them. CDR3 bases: TGCAGTGCTCAGCTAGCGACTCAAGAGACCCAGTACTTC. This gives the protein CSAQLATQETQYF.

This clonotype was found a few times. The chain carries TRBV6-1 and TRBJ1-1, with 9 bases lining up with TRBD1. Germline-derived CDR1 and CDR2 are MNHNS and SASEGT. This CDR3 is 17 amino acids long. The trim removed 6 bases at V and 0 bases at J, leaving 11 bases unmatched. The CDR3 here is CASSKVGTGILNTEAFF. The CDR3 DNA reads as TGTGCCAGCAGCAAGGTGGGGACAGGGATCTTGAACACTGAAGCTTTCTTT.

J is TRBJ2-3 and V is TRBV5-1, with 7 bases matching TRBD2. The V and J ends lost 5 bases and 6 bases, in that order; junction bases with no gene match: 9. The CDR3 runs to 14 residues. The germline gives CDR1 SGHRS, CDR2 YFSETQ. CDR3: CASRRRGVDDTQYF. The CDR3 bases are TGCGCCAGCAGAAGACGGGGGGTAGACGATACGCAGTATTTT.

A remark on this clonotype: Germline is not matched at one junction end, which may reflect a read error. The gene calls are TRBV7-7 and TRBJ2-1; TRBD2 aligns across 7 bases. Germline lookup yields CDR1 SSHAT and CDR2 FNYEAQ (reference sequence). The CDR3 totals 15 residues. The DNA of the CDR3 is TGTGCTAGCAGCCGCAGCCCGGGGGGAAACAATGAGCAGTTCTTC. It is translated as CASSRSPGGNNEQFF.

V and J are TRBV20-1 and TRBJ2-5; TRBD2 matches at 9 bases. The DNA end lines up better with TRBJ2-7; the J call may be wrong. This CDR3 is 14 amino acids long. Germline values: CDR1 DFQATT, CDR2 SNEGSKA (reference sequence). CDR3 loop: CSARSDSGSGEQYF. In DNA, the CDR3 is TGCAGTGCTAGAAGTGATAGCGGGAGTGGCGAGCAGTACTTC.

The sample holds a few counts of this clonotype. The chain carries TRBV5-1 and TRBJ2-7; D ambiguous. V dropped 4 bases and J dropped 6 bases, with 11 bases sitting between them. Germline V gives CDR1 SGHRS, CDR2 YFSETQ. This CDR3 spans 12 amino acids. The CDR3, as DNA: TGCGCCAGCAGCACCGACATTGGCGAGCAGTACTTC. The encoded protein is CASSTDIGEQYF.

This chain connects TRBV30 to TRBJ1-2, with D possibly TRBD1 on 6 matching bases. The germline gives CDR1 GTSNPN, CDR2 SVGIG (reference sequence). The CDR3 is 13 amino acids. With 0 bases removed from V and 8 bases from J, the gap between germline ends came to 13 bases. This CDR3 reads CAWSVAPGEGYTF. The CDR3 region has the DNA TGTGCCTGGAGTGTGGCCCCAGGGGAGGGCTACACCTTC.

DNA of the CDR3: TGTGCCCGCGACTCGACTGAGGAGACCCAGTACTTC. Translated, it gives CARDSTEETQYF. V usage is TRBV6-5 and J usage is TRBJ2-5, with unresolved D. The CDR3 has 12 amino acids. Germline loops: CDR1 MNHEY, CDR2 SVGAGI. Trimming removed 11 bases at V and 5 bases at J, with 15 bases between.

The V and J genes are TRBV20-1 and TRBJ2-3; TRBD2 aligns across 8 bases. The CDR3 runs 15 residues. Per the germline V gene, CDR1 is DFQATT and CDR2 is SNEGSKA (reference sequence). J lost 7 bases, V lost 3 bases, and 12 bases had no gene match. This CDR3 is CSASAPGLDTHTQYF. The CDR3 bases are TGCAGTGCTAGCGCGCCGGGACTAGATACGCATACGCAGTATTTT.

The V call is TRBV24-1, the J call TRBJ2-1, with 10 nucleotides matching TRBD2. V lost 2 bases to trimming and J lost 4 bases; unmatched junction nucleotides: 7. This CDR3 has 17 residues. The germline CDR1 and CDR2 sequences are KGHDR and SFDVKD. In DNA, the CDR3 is TGTGCCACCAGTGATTCACGGACTAGCGGAGCTTACAATGAGCAGTTCTTC. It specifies CATSDSRTSGAYNEQFF.

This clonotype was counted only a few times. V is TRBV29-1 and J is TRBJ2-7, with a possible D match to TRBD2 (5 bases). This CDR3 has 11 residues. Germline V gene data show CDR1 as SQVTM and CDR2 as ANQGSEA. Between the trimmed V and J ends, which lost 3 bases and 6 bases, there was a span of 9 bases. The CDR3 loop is CSVDRGFEQYF. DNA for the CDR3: TGCAGCGTTGATCGGGGATTCGAGCAGTACTTC.

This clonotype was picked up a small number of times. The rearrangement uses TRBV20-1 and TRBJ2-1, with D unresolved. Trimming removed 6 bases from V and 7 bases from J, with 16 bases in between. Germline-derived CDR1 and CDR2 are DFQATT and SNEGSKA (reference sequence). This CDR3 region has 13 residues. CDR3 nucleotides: TGCAGTGCATTAGGTTGGGCTTTGAATGAGCAGTTCTTC. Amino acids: CSALGWALNEQFF.

DNA of the CDR3: TGTGCCAGCAGCCAAGAATCAGCGGGACACTACAATGAGCAGTTCTTC. As protein: CASSQESAGHYNEQFF. The genes are TRBV4-2 and TRBJ2-1; D perhaps matches TRBD2 (7 bases). CDR3 length: 16 residues. V lost 0 bases, J lost 3 bases, and 12 bases lay in between. Germline CDR1 reads LGHNA; CDR2 reads YNFKEQ.

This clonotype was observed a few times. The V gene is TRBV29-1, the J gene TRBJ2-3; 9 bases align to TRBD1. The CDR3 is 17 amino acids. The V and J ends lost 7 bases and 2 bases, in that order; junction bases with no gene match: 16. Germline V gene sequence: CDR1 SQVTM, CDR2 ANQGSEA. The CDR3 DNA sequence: TGCAGCGCCCACCCACTACGACAGGGGGTTCACACAGATACGCAGTATTTT. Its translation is CSAHPLRQGVHTDTQYF.

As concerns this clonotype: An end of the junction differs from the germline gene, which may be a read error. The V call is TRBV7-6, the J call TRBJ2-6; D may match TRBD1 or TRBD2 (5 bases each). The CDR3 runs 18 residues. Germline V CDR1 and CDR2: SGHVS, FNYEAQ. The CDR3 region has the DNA TGTGCCAGCGGGGGAATTGATCTAACCCACCTTGGGGCCAGCGTCCTGACTTTC. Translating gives CASGGIDLTHLGASVLTF.

The CDR3 DNA sequence: TGTGCCATCAGCCAGACTAGCGGGAGAAGCGGGTACAATGAGCAGTTCTTC. Translating it yields CAISQTSGRSGYNEQFF. This sequence joins TRBV10-3 and TRBJ2-1; 12 bases are shared with TRBD2. Trimming at V came to 6 bases and at J to 4 bases, leaving 10 bases not matched to a gene. Germline loops: CDR1 ENHRY, CDR2 SYGVKD. The CDR3 totals 17 residues.

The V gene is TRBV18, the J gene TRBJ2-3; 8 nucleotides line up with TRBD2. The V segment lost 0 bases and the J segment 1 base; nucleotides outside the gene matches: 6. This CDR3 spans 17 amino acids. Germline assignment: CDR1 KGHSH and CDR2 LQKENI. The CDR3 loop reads CASSPPSGGPGTDTQYF. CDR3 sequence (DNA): TGTGCCAGCTCACCACCGAGCGGGGGCCCCGGCACAGATACGCAGTATTTT. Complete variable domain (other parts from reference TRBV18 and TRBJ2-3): NAGVMQNPRHLVRRRGQEARLRCSPMKGHSHVYWYRQLPEEGLKFMVYLQKENIIDESGMPKERFSAEFPKEGPSILRIQQVVRGDSAAYFCASSPPSGGPGTDTQYFGPGTRLTVL.

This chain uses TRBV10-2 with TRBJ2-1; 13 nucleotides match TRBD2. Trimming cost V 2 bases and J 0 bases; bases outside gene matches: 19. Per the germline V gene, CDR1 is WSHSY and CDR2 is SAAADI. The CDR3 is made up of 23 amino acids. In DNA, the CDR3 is TGCGCCAGCAGTGAGCGGACTAGCGGGAGACTCCATTATCTATATAGCTCCTACAATGAGCAGTTCTTC. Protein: CASSERTSGRLHYLYSSYNEQFF.